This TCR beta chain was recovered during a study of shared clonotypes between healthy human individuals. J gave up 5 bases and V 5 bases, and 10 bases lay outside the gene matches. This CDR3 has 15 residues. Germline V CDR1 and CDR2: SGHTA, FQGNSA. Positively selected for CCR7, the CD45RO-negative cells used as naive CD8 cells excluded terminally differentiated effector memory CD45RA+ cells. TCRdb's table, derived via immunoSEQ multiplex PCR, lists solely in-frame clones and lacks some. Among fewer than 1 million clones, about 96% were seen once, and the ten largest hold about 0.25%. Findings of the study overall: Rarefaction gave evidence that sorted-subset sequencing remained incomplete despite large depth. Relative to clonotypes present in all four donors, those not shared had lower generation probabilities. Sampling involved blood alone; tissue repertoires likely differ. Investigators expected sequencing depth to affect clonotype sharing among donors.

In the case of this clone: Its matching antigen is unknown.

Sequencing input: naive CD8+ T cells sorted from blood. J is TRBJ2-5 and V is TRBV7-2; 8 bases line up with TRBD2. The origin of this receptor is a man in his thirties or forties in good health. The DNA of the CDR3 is TGTGCCAGCAGCCCTGGACTAGCTTTGCCGGAGACCCAGTACTTC. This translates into CASSPGLALPETQYF.